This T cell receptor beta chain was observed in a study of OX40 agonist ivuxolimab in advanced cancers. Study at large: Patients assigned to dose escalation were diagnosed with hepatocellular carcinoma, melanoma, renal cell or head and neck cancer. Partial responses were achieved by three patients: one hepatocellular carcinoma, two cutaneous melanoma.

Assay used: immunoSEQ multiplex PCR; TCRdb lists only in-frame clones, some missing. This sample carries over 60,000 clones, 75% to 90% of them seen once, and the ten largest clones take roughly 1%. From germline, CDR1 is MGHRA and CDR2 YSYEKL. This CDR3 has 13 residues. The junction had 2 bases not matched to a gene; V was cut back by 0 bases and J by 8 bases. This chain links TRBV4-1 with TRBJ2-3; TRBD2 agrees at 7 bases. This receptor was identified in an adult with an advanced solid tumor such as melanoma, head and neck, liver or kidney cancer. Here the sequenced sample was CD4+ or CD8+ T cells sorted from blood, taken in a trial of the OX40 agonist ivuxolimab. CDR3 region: CASSQDPGGTQYF. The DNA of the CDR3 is TGCGCCAGCAGCCAAGACCCGGGGGGTACGCAGTATTTT.